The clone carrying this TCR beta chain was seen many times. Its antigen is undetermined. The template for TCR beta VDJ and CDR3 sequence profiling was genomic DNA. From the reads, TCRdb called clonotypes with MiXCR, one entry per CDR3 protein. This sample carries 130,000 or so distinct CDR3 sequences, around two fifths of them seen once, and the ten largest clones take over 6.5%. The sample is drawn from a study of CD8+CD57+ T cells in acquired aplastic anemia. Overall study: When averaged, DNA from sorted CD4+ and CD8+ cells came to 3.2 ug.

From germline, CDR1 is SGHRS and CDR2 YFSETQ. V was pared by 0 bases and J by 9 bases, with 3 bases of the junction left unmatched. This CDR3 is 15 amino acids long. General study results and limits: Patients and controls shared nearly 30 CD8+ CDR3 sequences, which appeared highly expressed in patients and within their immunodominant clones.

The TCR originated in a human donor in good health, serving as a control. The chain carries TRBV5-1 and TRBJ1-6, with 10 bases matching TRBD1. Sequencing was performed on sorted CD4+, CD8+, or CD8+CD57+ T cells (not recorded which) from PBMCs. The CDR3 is CASSLERTGGSPLHF. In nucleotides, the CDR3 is TGCGCCAGCAGCTTGGAGCGGACAGGGGGTTCACCCCTCCACTTT. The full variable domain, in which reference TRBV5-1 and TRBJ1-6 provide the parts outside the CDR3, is KAGVTQTPRYLIKTRGQQVTLSCSPISGHRSVSWYQQTPGQGLQFLFEYFSETQRNKGNFPGRFSGRQFSNSRSEMNVSTLELGDSALYLCASSLERTGGSPLHFGNGTRLTVT.